The next 31 T cell receptor beta chains were all read from a single sample in a study of CD8+CD57+ T cells in acquired aplastic anemia. It was genomic DNA that served as the template for profiling TCR beta VDJ and CDR3. TCRdb called the reads again in MiXCR, with one record for every CDR3 protein. The sample lists under 150,000 distinct CDR3 sequences, roughly 40% occurring once. Sequencing input: sorted CD4+, CD8+, or CD8+CD57+ T cells (not recorded which) from PBMCs. The receptor set was obtained from a human donor in good health, serving as a control.

This clonotype was detected many times. The rearrangement joins TRBV3-1 to TRBJ1-6; 9 nucleotides align to TRBD1. Trimming at V came to 1 base and at J to 7 bases, leaving 2 bases not matched to a gene. Germline V lookup: CDR1 LGHDT, CDR2 YNNKEL (reference sequence). This CDR3 comprises 15 residues. The CDR3 reads CASSQATGGNSPLHF. CDR3 coding DNA: TGTGCCAGCAGCCAAGCGACAGGGGGAAATTCACCCCTCCACTTT.

This sequence joins TRBV19 and TRBJ2-7, with 7 nucleotides matching TRBD1. From germline, CDR1 is LNHDA and CDR2 SQIVND (reference sequence). The CDR3 length is 12 residues. V was clipped by 10 bases and J by 4 bases; unmatched bases: 7. The CDR3 DNA follows: TGTGCCACTTCGGACAGGCGGTACGAGCAGTACTTC. Translation: CATSDRRYEQYF.

This clonotype was recorded a few times. This chain connects TRBV2 to TRBJ1-1; D is unresolved. Trimming cost V 4 bases and J 1 base, with 7 bases left between them. The CDR3 runs to 13 residues. Looked up from germline, CDR1 is SNHLY and CDR2 is FYNNEI. CDR3 loop: CASSVSSNTEAFF. DNA of the CDR3: TGTGCCAGCAGTGTAAGTTCGAACACTGAAGCTTTCTTT.

This clonotype was counted a few times. This chain joins TRBV4-3 and TRBJ2-1; no firm D call. Germline loops: CDR1 LGHNA, CDR2 YSLEER. The CDR3 sequence is 12 residues long. Trimming pared 3 bases from V and 6 bases from J, leaving 6 bases between. This CDR3 is CASSQRGNEQFF. Written as DNA, the CDR3 is TGCGCCAGCAGCCAGAGAGGCAATGAGCAGTTCTTC.

This clonotype occurred many times. The rearrangement links TRBV18 to TRBJ1-5; D is unclear. V was shortened by 2 bases and J by 4 bases, with 6 bases between the two germline ends. CDR3 length equals 13 residues. From germline, CDR1 is KGHSH and CDR2 LQKENI. CDR3 loop: CASSPDQNQPQHF. The DNA of the CDR3 is TGTGCCAGCTCACCAGATCAGAATCAGCCCCAGCATTTT.

This chain links TRBV15 with TRBJ2-7; D is unclear. The length of the CDR3 is 15 residues. CDR1 and CDR2 (germline): LNHNV, YYDKDF (reference sequence). V was trimmed by 0 bases and J by 6 bases, leaving 15 bases between them. The chain's CDR3 is CATSRDHQAVGEQYF. The CDR3, as DNA: TGTGCCACCAGCAGAGATCATCAGGCGGTGGGCGAGCAGTACTTC.

This clonotype was observed many times. J is TRBJ1-1 and V is TRBV24-1, with D perhaps TRBD1 (5 bases). CDR3 length: 16 residues. Germline lookup yields CDR1 KGHDR and CDR2 SFDVKD. V lost 2 bases, J lost 1 base, and 13 bases lay in between. The CDR3: CATSDSSRDGNTEAFF. In DNA, the CDR3 is TGTGCCACCAGTGATTCCTCTAGGGACGGGAACACTGAAGCTTTCTTT.

The chain has TRBV10-3 and TRBJ2-3; 7 nucleotides agree with TRBD2. Looked up from germline, CDR1 is ENHRY and CDR2 is SYGVKD. There are 13 residues in the CDR3. V lost 10 bases, J lost 1 base, and 5 bases stayed unmatched. CDR3 in DNA: TGTGCCACTGGTGGGGGGGGCACAGATACGCAGTATTTT. Residues: CATGGGGTDTQYF.

The V and J genes are TRBV5-1 and TRBJ2-7; the match to TRBD1 covers 7 bases. Per germline, CDR1 SGHRS and CDR2 YFSETQ. The CDR3 runs to 14 residues. J was trimmed by 3 bases and V by 2 bases; bases with no gene match: 5. For the CDR3, the DNA is TGCGCCAGCAGCTTAAGACAGGGTGGCTACGAGCAGTACTTC. Encoded protein: CASSLRQGGYEQYF.

For this clonotype: Lacking the conserved final phenylalanine or tryptophan, this CDR3 likely reflects a read error. J is TRBJ2-7 and V is TRBV24-1, with 8 positions matching TRBD1. The CDR3 runs 16 residues. CDR1 is KGHDR and CDR2 is SFDVKD in the germline V gene. In DNA form, the CDR3 reads TGTGCCACCAGTGATTCCCGGGACAGGACTTCCTACGGGCAGTACCTC. It encodes CATSDSRDRTSYGQYL.

This clonotype has a handful of counts. The chain recombines TRBV29-1 with TRBJ1-2; 10 nucleotides align to TRBD1. The CDR3 runs 13 residues. V shed 3 bases and J 6 bases; nucleotides not matched to a gene: 4. Germline V CDR1 and CDR2: SQVTM, ANQGSEA. The CDR3 DNA reads TGCAGCGTTGATGAGGACAGGGGGAATGGCTACACCTTC. Its translation: CSVDEDRGNGYTF.

The sample holds many counts of this clonotype. The chain recombines TRBV5-5 with TRBJ2-7, with 9 bases that match TRBD1. Germline CDR1 reads SGHKS; CDR2 reads YYEKEE (reference sequence). The CDR3 covers 15 residues. V gave up 3 bases and J gave up 5 bases; unmatched junction bases: 9. DNA of the CDR3: TGTGCCAGCAGCTCAGGGACAGGGTGGGTAAACGAGCAGTACTTC. It translates to CASSSGTGWVNEQYF.

This clonotype was observed a few times. The chain couples TRBV29-1 to TRBJ2-5; 7 bases align to TRBD1. Per germline, CDR1 SQVTM and CDR2 ANQGSEA. The junction had 11 bases not matched to a gene; V was cut back by 4 bases and J by 9 bases. The CDR3 totals 13 residues. CDR3 amino acids: CSVARDSNQPQYF. CDR3 coding DNA: TGCAGCGTTGCCCGGGACAGCAATCAGCCCCAGTACTTC.

V and J are TRBV29-1 and TRBJ2-7, with 9 bases matching TRBD1. V dropped 6 bases and J dropped 1; count of bases not matched to a gene: 4. CDR3 length equals 13 residues. Germline CDR1 is SQVTM and CDR2 is ANQGSEA. CDR3 in amino acids: CSVAGQGSYEQYF. The DNA for the CDR3 is TGCAGCGTGGCGGGACAGGGTTCCTACGAGCAGTACTTC.

This clonotype was observed a handful of times. The V and J genes are TRBV27 and TRBJ2-2; D is unresolved. The CDR3 spans 14 residues. V shed 5 bases and J shed 0 bases, with 7 bases lying between them. Germline V gene data show CDR1 as MNHEY and CDR2 as SMNVEV (reference sequence). The DNA of the CDR3 is TGTGCCAGCAGTGGTCCCCCGAACACCGGGGAGCTGTTTTTT. It codes for CASSGPPNTGELFF.

Ten or more counts support this clonotype. This chain uses TRBV19 with TRBJ1-2; 8 bases match TRBD1. The CDR3 is 14 residues long. Germline V lookup: CDR1 LNHDA, CDR2 SQIVND (reference sequence). Unmatched junction bases numbered 2, after V lost 5 bases and J lost 0 bases. The CDR3 region has the DNA TGTGCCAGTAGTGGGACAGGAGCTAACTATGGCTACACCTTC. This sequence encodes CASSGTGANYGYTF.

This clonotype turned up a few times. The chain has TRBV30 and TRBJ2-3; 12 positions agree with TRBD1. This CDR3 spans 15 amino acids. The trim removed 4 bases at V and 5 bases at J, leaving 7 bases unmatched. Per the germline V gene, CDR1 is GTSNPN and CDR2 is SVGIG (reference sequence). This CDR3 is CAWNGRDRGLDTQYF. The DNA for the CDR3 is TGTGCCTGGAACGGCCGGGACAGGGGGCTAGATACGCAGTATTTT.

The chain couples TRBV20-1 to TRBJ2-7; 7 bases are a match to TRBD2. CDR3 length equals 15 residues. The germline V gene has CDR1 DFQATT and CDR2 SNEGSKA (reference sequence). V dropped 0 bases and J dropped 1; count of bases not matched to a gene: 6. CDR3 sequence reads: CSARETGTTSYEQYF. The DNA of the CDR3 is TGCAGTGCTAGAGAGACCGGGACTACGTCCTACGAGCAGTACTTC.

Many counts were recorded for this clonotype. V gene TRBV12-3 or TRBV12-4 combines with J gene TRBJ2-5, with 7 bases aligning to TRBD1. The CDR3 contains 14 residues. Trimming took 2 bases from V and 5 from J; bases not matched to a gene: 5. The CDR3 DNA follows: TGTGCCAGCAGTTTATTCAGGGGGAAGGAGACCCAGTACTTC. Amino acid sequence: CASSLFRGKETQYF.

At least ten counts were recorded for this clonotype. This chain links TRBV9 with TRBJ2-3; possibly TRBD1 for D (7 bases). CDR3 size: 14 residues. Germline V gene data show CDR1 as SGDLS and CDR2 as YYNGEE. The ends were cut back, 6 bases at V and 8 bases at J, with 19 bases in the middle. DNA for the CDR3: TGTGCCAGCACCCTATCGGAGGGGGCGGGTACGCAGTATTTT. Its protein product is CASTLSEGAGTQYF.

V usage is TRBV25-1 and J usage is TRBJ2-3; D gene uncertain. The V and J ends lost 4 bases and 3 bases respectively, with 14 bases between them. CDR1 and CDR2 from the germline V gene are MGHDK and SYGVNS. The CDR3 extends over 15 amino acids. CDR3 sequence reads: CASSAISRLTDTQYF. The CDR3 DNA follows: TGTGCCAGCAGTGCCATTTCACGGCTTACAGATACGCAGTATTTT.

This clonotype has ten or more counts. The chain uses TRBV11-3 and TRBJ2-2; D is uncertain. From germline, CDR1 is SGHNT and CDR2 YENEEA. The CDR3 covers 14 residues. Deletions cut 0 bases from V and 7 bases from J, with 9 bases between. The CDR3 sequence: CASSLDRLDGELFF. CDR3 DNA sequence: TGTGCCAGCAGCTTAGATAGGCTCGACGGGGAGCTGTTTTTT.

This chain uses TRBV20-1 with TRBJ1-5; the D is unclear. Germline V gene sequence: CDR1 DFQATT, CDR2 SNEGSKA (reference sequence). With 3 bases removed from V and 0 bases from J, the gap between germline ends came to 6 bases. The CDR3 consists of 13 residues. CDR3 sequence: CSASLYSNQPQHF. In DNA, the CDR3 is TGCAGTGCTAGTCTCTATAGCAATCAGCCCCAGCATTTT.

There are many counts of this clonotype. The chain uses TRBV20-1 and TRBJ1-2; 8 positions match TRBD1. Germline assignment: CDR1 DFQATT and CDR2 SNEGSKA (reference sequence). The CDR3 is 13 residues long. The V segment lost 5 bases and the J segment 8 bases; nucleotides outside the gene matches: 10. DNA of the CDR3: TGCAGTGCTCTTACAGGGGGGTATTGGGGCTACACCTTC. Translation gives CSALTGGYWGYTF.

The rearrangement links TRBV15 to TRBJ2-5, with D perhaps TRBD1 (6 bases). The CDR3 length is 13 residues. Trimming removed 5 bases from V and 1 base from J, with 8 bases in between. The germline CDR1 and CDR2 sequences are LNHNV and YYDKDF (reference sequence). Here the CDR3 reads CATSYRAQETQYF. Here the CDR3 DNA reads TGTGCCACCAGCTACAGGGCCCAAGAGACCCAGTACTTC.

The V gene is TRBV19, the J gene TRBJ1-5; D remains ambiguous. The CDR3 sequence is 14 residues long. V was cut by 3 bases and J by 0 bases, with 6 bases left in between. Germline V gene lookup returns CDR1 LNHDA and CDR2 SQIVND (reference sequence). The chain's CDR3 is CASSMENSNQPQHF. CDR3 DNA: TGTGCCAGTAGTATGGAGAATAGCAATCAGCCCCAGCATTTT.

The table lists this clonotype with many counts. The genes are TRBV25-1 and TRBJ1-1; TRBD1 matches 7 bases. The CDR3 has 15 residues. V lost 3 bases and J lost 4; bases outside the gene matches: 8. The germline V gene encodes CDR1 MGHDK and CDR2 SYGVNS. CDR3 coding DNA: TGTGCCAGCAGTGATCCAGCAGGGGGAAGCACTGAAGCTTTCTTT. It codes for CASSDPAGGSTEAFF.

This clonotype was detected ten times or more. The chain carries TRBV24-1 and TRBJ2-7; D is unresolved. The CDR3 length is 15 residues. The V gene's germline CDR1 is KGHDR and CDR2 SFDVKD. The V end lost 4 bases, the J end lost 4 bases, and 16 bases lay between the germline ends. CDR3 nucleotides: TGTGCCACCAGTGACTCCCGGGCCCCCCCTTACGAGCAGTACTTC. Translating gives CATSDSRAPPYEQYF.

The chain employs TRBV7-2 and TRBJ2-3, with no clear D. This CDR3 spans 13 amino acids. CDR1 SGHTA and CDR2 FQGNSA come from the germline V gene. Between the trimmed V and J ends, which lost 5 bases and 2 bases, there was a span of 8 bases. The CDR3 here is CASSLVFTDTQYF. The CDR3 nucleotides are TGTGCCAGCAGCCTAGTATTCACAGATACGCAGTATTTT.

This clonotype was picked up many times. The chain joins TRBV5-5 to TRBJ1-1, with 7 nucleotides matching TRBD1. V trimming: 3 bases; J trimming: 8 bases; junction bases outside the gene matches: 7. The CDR3 is made up of 13 amino acids. Germline assignment: CDR1 SGHKS and CDR2 YYEKEE (reference sequence). The DNA for the CDR3 is TGTGCCAGCAGCTACGTACAGGGGATAGAAGCTTTCTTT. Translating gives CASSYVQGIEAFF. The full variable domain, in which reference TRBV5-5 and TRBJ1-1 provide the parts outside the CDR3, is DAGVTQSPTHLIKTRGQQVTLRCSPISGHKSVSWYQQVLGQGPQFIFQYYEKEERGRGNFPDRFSARQFPNYSSELNVNALLLGDSALYLCASSYVQGIEAFFGQGTRLTVV.

This clonotype was counted ten times or more. The J gene is TRBJ2-7, the V gene TRBV7-2; TRBD2 agrees at 7 bases. With V trimmed by 3 bases and J by 6 bases, 5 bases remained unmatched. Germline values: CDR1 SGHTA, CDR2 FQGNSA. The CDR3 has 13 residues. CDR3 region: CASSFSGTGEQYF. The CDR3 coding sequence is TGTGCCAGCAGCTTCAGCGGGACGGGCGAGCAGTACTTC.